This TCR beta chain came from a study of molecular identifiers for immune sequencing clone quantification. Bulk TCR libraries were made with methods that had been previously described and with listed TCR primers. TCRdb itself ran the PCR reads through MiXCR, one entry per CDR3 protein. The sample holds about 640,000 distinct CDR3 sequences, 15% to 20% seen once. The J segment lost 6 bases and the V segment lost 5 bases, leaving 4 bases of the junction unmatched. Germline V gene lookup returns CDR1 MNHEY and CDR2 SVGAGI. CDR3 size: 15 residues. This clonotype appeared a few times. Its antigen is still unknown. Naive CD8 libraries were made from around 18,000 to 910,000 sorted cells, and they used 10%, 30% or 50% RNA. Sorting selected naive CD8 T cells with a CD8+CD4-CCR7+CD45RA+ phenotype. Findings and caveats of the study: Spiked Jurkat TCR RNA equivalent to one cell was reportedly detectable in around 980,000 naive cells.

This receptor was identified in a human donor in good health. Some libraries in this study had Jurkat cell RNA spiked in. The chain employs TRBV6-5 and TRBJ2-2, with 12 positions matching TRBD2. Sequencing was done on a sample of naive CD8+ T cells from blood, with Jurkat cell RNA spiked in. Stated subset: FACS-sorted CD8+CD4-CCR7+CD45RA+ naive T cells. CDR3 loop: CASSLAGGGAGELFF. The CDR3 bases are TGTGCCAGCAGTCTAGCGGGGGGGGGAGCCGGGGAGCTGTTTTTT.